This entry is about one TCR beta chain. The entry originates in a study of cytomegalovirus exposure and HLA in healthy donors. Researchers ran the PCR with 60 Vbeta and 13 Jbeta primers. TCRdb's table, derived via immunoSEQ multiplex PCR, lists solely in-frame clones and lacks some. The table includes about 130,000 clones, 70% to 75% detected once. Unmatched junction bases numbered 7, after V lost 0 bases and J lost 8 bases. Germline V CDR1 and CDR2: SGHAT, FQDESV (reference sequence). CDR3 length: 16 amino acids. This TCR came from a male donor in good health and CMV-seronegative. The rearrangement joins TRBV11-1 to TRBJ1-6, with TRBD1 matching 7 bases. The specimen sequenced was PBMCs. The CDR3 loop is CASSLAGGELDSPLHF. In DNA form, the CDR3 reads TGTGCCAGCAGCTTAGCAGGGGGCGAGCTGGATTCACCCCTCCACTTT.